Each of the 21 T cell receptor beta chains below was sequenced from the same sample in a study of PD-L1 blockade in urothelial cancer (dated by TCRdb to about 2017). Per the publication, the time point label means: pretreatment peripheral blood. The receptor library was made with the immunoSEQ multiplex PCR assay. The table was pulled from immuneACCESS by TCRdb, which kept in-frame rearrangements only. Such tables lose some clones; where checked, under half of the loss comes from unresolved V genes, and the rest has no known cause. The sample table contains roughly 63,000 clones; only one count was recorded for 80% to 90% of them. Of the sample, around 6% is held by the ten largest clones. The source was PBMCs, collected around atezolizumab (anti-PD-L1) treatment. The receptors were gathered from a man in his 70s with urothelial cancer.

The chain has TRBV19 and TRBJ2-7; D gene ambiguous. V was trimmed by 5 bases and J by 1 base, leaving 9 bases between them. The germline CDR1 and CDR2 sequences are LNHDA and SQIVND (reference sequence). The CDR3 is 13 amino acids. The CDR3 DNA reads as TGTGCCAGTAGTCAGGATAGATCCTACGAGCAGTACTTC. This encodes CASSQDRSYEQYF.

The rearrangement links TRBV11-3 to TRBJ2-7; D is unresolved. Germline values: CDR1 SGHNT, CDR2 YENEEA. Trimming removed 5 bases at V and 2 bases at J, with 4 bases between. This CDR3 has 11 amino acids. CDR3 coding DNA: TGTGCCAGCAGCACTACCTACGAGCAGTACTTC. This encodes CASSTTYEQYF.

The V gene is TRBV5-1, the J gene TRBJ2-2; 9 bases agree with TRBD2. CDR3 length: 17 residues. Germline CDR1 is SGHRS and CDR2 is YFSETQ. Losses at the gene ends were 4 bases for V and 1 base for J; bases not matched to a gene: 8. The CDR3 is CASSLRAGGMNTGELFF. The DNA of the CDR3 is TGCGCCAGCAGCCTCCGGGCGGGAGGGATGAACACCGGGGAGCTGTTTTTT.

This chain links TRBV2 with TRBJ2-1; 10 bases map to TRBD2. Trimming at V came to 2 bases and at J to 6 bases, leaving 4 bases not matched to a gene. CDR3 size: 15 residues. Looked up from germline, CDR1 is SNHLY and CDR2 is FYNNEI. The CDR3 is CASSESAGGFNEQFF. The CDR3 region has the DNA TGTGCCAGCAGTGAATCAGCGGGAGGGTTCAATGAGCAGTTCTTC.

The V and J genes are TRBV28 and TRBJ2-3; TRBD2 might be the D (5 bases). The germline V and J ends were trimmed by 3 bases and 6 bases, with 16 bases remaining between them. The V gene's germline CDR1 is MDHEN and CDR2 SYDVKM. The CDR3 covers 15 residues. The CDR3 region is CASSFAGASGDTQYF. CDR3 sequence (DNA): TGTGCCAGCAGTTTCGCGGGTGCCTCCGGGGATACGCAGTATTTT.

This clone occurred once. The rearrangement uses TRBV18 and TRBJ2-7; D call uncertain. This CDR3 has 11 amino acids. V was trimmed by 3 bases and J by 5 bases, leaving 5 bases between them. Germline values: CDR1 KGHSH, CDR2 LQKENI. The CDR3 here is CASSPSNEQYF. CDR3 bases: TGTGCCAGCTCACCTTCCAACGAGCAGTACTTC.

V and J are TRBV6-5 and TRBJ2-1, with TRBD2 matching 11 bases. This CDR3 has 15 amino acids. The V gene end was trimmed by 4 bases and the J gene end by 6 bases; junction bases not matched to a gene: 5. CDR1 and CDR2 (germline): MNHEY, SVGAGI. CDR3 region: CASSSTSGRSNEQFF. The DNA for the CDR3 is TGTGCCAGCAGTTCCACTAGCGGGAGAAGCAATGAGCAGTTCTTC.

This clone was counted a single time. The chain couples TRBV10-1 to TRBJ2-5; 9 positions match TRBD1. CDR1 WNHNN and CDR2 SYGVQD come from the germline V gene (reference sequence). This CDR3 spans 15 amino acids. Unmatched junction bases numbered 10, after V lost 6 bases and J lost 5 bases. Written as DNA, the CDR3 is TGCGCCAGCAGCGAAGGGACAGGGACACGCGAGACCCAGTACTTC. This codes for CASSEGTGTRETQYF.

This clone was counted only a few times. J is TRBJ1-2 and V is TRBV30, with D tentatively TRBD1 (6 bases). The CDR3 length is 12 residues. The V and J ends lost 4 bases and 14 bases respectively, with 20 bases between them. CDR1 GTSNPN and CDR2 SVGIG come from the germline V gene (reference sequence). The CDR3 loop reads CAWTSRTVLFTF. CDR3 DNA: TGTGCCTGGACGTCGAGGACAGTACTCTTTACCTTC.

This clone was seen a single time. The DNA for the CDR3 is TGTGCCAGCAGCGTAGATTCGGGGGATCGTGGCTACACCTTC. Its translation is CASSVDSGDRGYTF. This chain links TRBV9 with TRBJ1-2; perhaps TRBD1 as D (5 bases). The germline CDR1 and CDR2 sequences are SGDLS and YYNGEE. CDR3 length: 14 residues. V was pared by 0 bases and J by 7 bases, with 13 bases between.

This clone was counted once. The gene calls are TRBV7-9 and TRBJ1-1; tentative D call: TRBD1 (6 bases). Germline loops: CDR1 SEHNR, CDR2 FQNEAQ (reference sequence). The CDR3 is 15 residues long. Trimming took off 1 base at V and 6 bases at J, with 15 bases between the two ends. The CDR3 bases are TGTGCCAGCAGCTTAGTCGGGGGGCGTTCATCTGAAGCTTTCTTT. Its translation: CASSLVGGRSSEAFF.

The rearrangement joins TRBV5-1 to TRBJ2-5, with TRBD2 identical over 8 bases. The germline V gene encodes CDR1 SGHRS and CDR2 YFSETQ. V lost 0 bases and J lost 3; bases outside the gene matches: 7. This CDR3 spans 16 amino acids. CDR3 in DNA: TGCGCCAGCAGCTTGGGGTACGGGGGGGGCGAAGAGACCCAGTACTTC. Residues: CASSLGYGGGEETQYF.

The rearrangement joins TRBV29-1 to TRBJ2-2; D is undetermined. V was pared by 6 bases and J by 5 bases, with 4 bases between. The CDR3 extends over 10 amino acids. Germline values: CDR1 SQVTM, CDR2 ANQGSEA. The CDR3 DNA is TGCAGCGTGAGGACCGGGGAGCTGTTTTTT. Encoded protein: CSVRTGELFF.

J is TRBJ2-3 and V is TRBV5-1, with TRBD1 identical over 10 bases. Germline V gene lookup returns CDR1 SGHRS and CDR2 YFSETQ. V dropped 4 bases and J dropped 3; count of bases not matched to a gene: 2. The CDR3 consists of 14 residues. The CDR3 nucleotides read TGCGCCAGCAGCGGGGGACAGGGGACAGATACGCAGTATTTT. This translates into CASSGGQGTDTQYF.

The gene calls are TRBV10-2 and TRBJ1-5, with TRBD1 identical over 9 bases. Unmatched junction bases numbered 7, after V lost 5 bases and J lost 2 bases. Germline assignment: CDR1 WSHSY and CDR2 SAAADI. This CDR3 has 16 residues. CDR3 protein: CASSNKQGAGNQPQHF. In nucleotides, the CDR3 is TGCGCCAGCAGTAATAAACAGGGGGCCGGCAATCAGCCCCAGCATTTT.

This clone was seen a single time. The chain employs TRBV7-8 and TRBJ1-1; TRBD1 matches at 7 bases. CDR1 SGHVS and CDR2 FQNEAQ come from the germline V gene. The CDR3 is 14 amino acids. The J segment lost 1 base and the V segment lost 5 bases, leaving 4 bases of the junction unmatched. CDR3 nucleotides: TGTGCCAGCAGCCCCCGACAGGGGAACACTGAAGCTTTCTTT. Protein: CASSPRQGNTEAFF.

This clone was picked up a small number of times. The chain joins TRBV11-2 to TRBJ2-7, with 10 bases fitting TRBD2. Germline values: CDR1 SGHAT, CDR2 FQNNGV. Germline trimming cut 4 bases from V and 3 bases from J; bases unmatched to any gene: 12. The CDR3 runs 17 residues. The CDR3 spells CASSSSWGSGGIYEQYF. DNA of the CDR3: TGTGCCAGCAGCTCCTCGTGGGGTAGCGGGGGGATCTACGAGCAGTACTTC.

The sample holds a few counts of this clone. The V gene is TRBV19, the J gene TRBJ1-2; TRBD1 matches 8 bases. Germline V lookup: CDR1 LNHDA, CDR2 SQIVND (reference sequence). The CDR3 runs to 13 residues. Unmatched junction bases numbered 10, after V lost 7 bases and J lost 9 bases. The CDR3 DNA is TGTGCCAGTACTCAGACAGGGGAACGTCGCTACACCTTC. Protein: CASTQTGERRYTF.

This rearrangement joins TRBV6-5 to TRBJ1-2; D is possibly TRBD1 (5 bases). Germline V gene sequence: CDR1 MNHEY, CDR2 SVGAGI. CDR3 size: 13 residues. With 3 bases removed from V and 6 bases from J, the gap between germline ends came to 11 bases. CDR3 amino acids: CASSYAGGDGYTF. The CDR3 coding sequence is TGTGCCAGCAGTTATGCGGGGGGGGATGGCTACACCTTC.

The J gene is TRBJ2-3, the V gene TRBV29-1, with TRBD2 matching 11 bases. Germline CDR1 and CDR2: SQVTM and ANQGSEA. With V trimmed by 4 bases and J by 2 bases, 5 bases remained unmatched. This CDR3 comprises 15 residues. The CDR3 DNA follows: TGCAGCGTTGCGAAGGGACTAGCGGCCACAGATACGCAGTATTTT. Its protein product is CSVAKGLAATDTQYF.

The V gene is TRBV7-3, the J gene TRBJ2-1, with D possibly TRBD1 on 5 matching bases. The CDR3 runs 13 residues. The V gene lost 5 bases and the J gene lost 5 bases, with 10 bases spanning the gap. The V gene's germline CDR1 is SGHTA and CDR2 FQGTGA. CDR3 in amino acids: CASSPDRDNEQFF. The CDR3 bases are TGTGCCAGCAGCCCCGACAGAGACAATGAGCAGTTCTTC.